The next 23 T cell receptor beta chains were all read from a single sample in a study of graft-versus-host responses after intestinal transplantation. The table came from immunoSEQ multiplex PCR; TCRdb's copy has only in-frame clones and leaves some out. Among some 14,000 clones listed, over 75% were seen once. Sequenced here: bone marrow, sampled about 120 days after intestinal transplantation. Receptors were obtained from a human patient who received an intestinal transplant, so some T cells may come from the graft donor.

The chain joins TRBV7-8 to TRBJ1-1; unclear D gene. The CDR3 has 13 residues. Trimming removed 1 base from V and 5 bases from J, with 8 bases in between. The germline gives CDR1 SGHVS, CDR2 FQNEAQ. For the CDR3, the DNA is TGTGCCAGCAGCTTAGGTTGGGAGACTGAAGCTTTCTTT. Its protein is CASSLGWETEAFF.

As regards this clone: Distinct nucleotide sequences in the sample also encode this CDR3. This chain connects TRBV21-1 to TRBJ2-6; TRBD1 is taken as the D call from the table, unchecked against the DNA. TRBV21-1 has pseudogene status. The CDR3 extends over 17 amino acids. In DNA, the CDR3 is TGTGCCAGCAGCAAGCTTAGACAGTGCCGGGGGGCCAACGTCCTGACTTTC. Protein sequence: CASSKLRQCRGANVLTF.

This rearrangement joins TRBV28 to TRBJ1-5; 10 nucleotides match TRBD1. Trimming cost V 5 bases and J 4 bases; bases outside gene matches: 14. Germline V gene lookup returns CDR1 MDHEN and CDR2 SYDVKM. This CDR3 region has 18 residues. This chain's CDR3 is CASSEPGQGILPNQPQHF. DNA of the CDR3: TGTGCCAGCAGTGAACCGGGACAGGGGATATTACCAAATCAGCCCCAGCATTTT.

This chain uses TRBV5-4 with TRBJ1-1; D gene unclear. The CDR3 totals 14 residues. V shed 0 bases and J shed 0 bases, with 6 bases lying between them. CDR1 SGHNT and CDR2 YYREEE come from the germline V gene (reference sequence). CDR3: CASSLDNMNTEAFF. The CDR3 coding sequence is TGTGCCAGCAGCTTGGACAACATGAACACTGAAGCTTTCTTT.

V is TRBV27 and J is TRBJ2-3, with 7 bases identical to TRBD1. J gave up 3 bases and V 5 bases, and 11 bases lay outside the gene matches. Germline-derived CDR1 and CDR2 are MNHEY and SMNVEV (reference sequence). The CDR3 is made up of 16 amino acids. The CDR3 is CASSPTRQGTTDTQYF. CDR3 coding DNA: TGTGCCAGCAGTCCCACTCGACAGGGAACTACAGATACGCAGTATTTT.

The chain recombines TRBV4-1 with TRBJ1-5, with a possible D match to TRBD1 (6 bases). Looked up from germline, CDR1 is MGHRA and CDR2 is YSYEKL. Trimming pared 1 base from V and 0 bases from J, leaving 19 bases between. This CDR3 region has 19 residues. The CDR3 sequence is CASSQVAVQGWNSNQPQHF. The CDR3 DNA reads TGCGCCAGCAGCCAAGTAGCGGTACAGGGATGGAATAGCAATCAGCCCCAGCATTTT.

This chain uses TRBV15 with TRBJ2-2; no definite D call. Trimming stripped 5 bases from V and 0 bases from J, with 13 bases between. Germline V gene sequence: CDR1 LNHNV, CDR2 YYDKDF (reference sequence). CDR3 length: 16 amino acids. CDR3 sequence reads: CATSFPNSPNTGELFF. CDR3 DNA sequence: TGTGCCACCAGCTTCCCGAACAGTCCGAACACCGGGGAGCTGTTTTTT. Filled out from reference TRBV15 and TRBJ2-2, the complete variable domain reads DAMVIQNPRYQVTQFGKPVTLSCSQTLNHNVMYWYQQKSSQAPKLLFHYYDKDFNNEADTPDNFQSRRPNTSFCFLDIRSPGLGDTAMYLCATSFPNSPNTGELFFGEGSRLTVL.

This clone was observed a single time. The chain is built from TRBV29-1 and TRBJ2-1, with 7 bases matching TRBD2. The J segment lost 4 bases and the V segment lost 3 bases, leaving 3 bases of the junction unmatched. CDR3 size: 13 residues. CDR1 and CDR2 from the germline V gene are SQVTM and ANQGSEA. The CDR3 is CSVDGGDYNEQFF. CDR3 bases: TGCAGCGTTGATGGGGGGGATTACAATGAGCAGTTCTTC.

This clone was observed a few times. The chain uses TRBV28 and TRBJ1-1; possible D gene TRBD1, 6 bases. The V gene lost 1 base and the J gene lost 4 bases, with 16 bases spanning the gap. The CDR3 is 16 amino acids. Per the germline V gene, CDR1 is MDHEN and CDR2 is SYDVKM. CDR3 bases: TGTGCCAGCAGTTTATCCTGGACAGCCTGGGGCACTGAAGCTTTCTTT. It encodes CASSLSWTAWGTEAFF.

The chain uses TRBV19 and TRBJ2-1, with a weak D call TRBD1 (6 bases). The CDR3 covers 11 residues. V lost 10 bases, J lost 6 bases, and 10 bases lay in between. Germline V gene sequence: CDR1 LNHDA, CDR2 SQIVND (reference sequence). Written as DNA, the CDR3 is TGTGCCACCCAGGGGACCAATGAGCAGTTCTTC. Its translation: CATQGTNEQFF.

The rearrangement joins TRBV29-1 to TRBJ2-1; the match to TRBD2 covers 14 bases. J was trimmed by 7 bases and V by 4 bases; bases with no gene match: 15. The germline CDR1 and CDR2 sequences are SQVTM and ANQGSEA. CDR3 length: 18 amino acids. The CDR3 region is CSVGERGLAGGSRNEQFF. CDR3 nucleotides: TGCAGCGTTGGGGAGCGTGGACTAGCGGGAGGCTCGAGGAATGAGCAGTTCTTC.

The V and J genes are TRBV25-1 and TRBJ2-1; the match to TRBD2 covers 14 bases. V was clipped by 4 bases and J by 7 bases; unmatched bases: 0. The CDR3 length is 14 residues. Germline V gene sequence: CDR1 MGHDK, CDR2 SYGVNS. CDR3 in DNA: TGTGCCAGCAGTGGACTAGCGGGAGGGAATGAGCAGTTCTTC. Protein sequence: CASSGLAGGNEQFF.

V gene TRBV9 combines with J gene TRBJ2-1; D is unclear. The CDR3 contains 18 residues. V was trimmed by 3 bases and J by 0 bases, leaving 19 bases between them. Germline CDR1 is SGDLS and CDR2 is YYNGEE. The CDR3 DNA sequence: TGTGCCAGCAGCGACCCCAGTGAGGCCAAAAGCTCCTACAATGAGCAGTTCTTC. It is translated as CASSDPSEAKSSYNEQFF.

This clone occurred once. The chain joins TRBV9 to TRBJ2-1; D unresolved. CDR1 and CDR2 from the germline V gene are SGDLS and YYNGEE. CDR3 length: 12 residues. Trimming shortened V by 0 bases and J by 7 bases, and 5 bases separated the two germline ends. The CDR3 nucleotides are TGTGCCAGCAGCGTAGGGTGGAATGAGCAGTTCTTC. Translating gives CASSVGWNEQFF.

The chain joins TRBV5-1 to TRBJ2-3; tentatively, D is TRBD1 or TRBD2 (6 bases each). Germline values: CDR1 SGHRS, CDR2 YFSETQ. V lost 5 bases, J lost 6 bases, and 13 bases lay in between. The CDR3 is 13 amino acids. DNA of the CDR3: TGCGCCAGCAGATACAGGGACTGGGATACGCAGTATTTT. The encoded protein is CASRYRDWDTQYF. Full variable domain (missing parts from reference TRBV5-1 and TRBJ2-3): KAGVTQTPRYLIKTRGQQVTLSCSPISGHRSVSWYQQTPGQGLQFLFEYFSETQRNKGNFPGRFSGRQFSNSRSEMNVSTLELGDSALYLCASRYRDWDTQYFGPGTRLTVL.

This rearrangement joins TRBV9 to TRBJ1-2; no definite D call. The CDR3 extends over 15 amino acids. The germline CDR1 and CDR2 sequences are SGDLS and YYNGEE. V shed 0 bases and J shed 8 bases, with 17 bases lying between them. CDR3 sequence reads: CASSVGGTPSEGYTF. The DNA for the CDR3 is TGTGCCAGCAGCGTAGGGGGAACCCCCTCGGAAGGCTACACCTTC.

This chain joins TRBV5-4 and TRBJ2-1; D unclear. CDR3 length equals 15 residues. Germline loops: CDR1 SGHNT, CDR2 YYREEE (reference sequence). V was trimmed by 1 base and J by 0 bases, leaving 8 bases between them. The CDR3: CASSLFMSSYNEQFF. The CDR3 DNA reads TGTGCCAGCAGCTTGTTTATGAGCTCCTACAATGAGCAGTTCTTC.

The CDR3 reads CASSGSSWQETQYF. As DNA, the CDR3 is TGTGCCAGTAGTGGTTCTAGCTGGCAAGAGACCCAGTACTTC. This sequence joins TRBV19 and TRBJ2-5, with D possibly TRBD2 on 5 matching bases. V lost 5 bases to trimming and J lost 2 bases, with 12 bases between them. The germline gives CDR1 LNHDA, CDR2 SQIVND (reference sequence). The CDR3 runs to 14 residues.

This chain links TRBV11-2 with TRBJ1-3; D gene ambiguous. The CDR3 is made up of 14 amino acids. V dropped 5 bases and J dropped 1 base, with 9 bases sitting between them. The germline CDR1 and CDR2 sequences are SGHAT and FQNNGV. In DNA form, the CDR3 reads TGTGCCAGCAGCCCCCTCTTATCTGGAAACACCATATATTTT. It encodes CASSPLLSGNTIYF.

The chain has TRBV4-2 and TRBJ2-7; 7 bases align to TRBD1. The CDR3 spans 14 residues. Germline V lookup: CDR1 LGHNA, CDR2 YNFKEQ. Trimming cost V 5 bases and J 2 bases; bases outside gene matches: 6. CDR3 nucleotides: TGTGCCAGCAGCTCCGGCACAGGGGCCTACGAGCAGTACTTC. Encoded protein: CASSSGTGAYEQYF.

This chain links TRBV7-3 with TRBJ2-3; 8 bases align to TRBD2. CDR1 is SGHTA, CDR2 FQGTGA, per germline. CDR3 length equals 15 residues. Losses at the gene ends were 5 bases for V and 3 bases for J; bases not matched to a gene: 7. The CDR3 region has the DNA TGTGCCAGCAGCCCCCGGGGGGGGCCTACAGATACGCAGTATTTT. This encodes CASSPRGGPTDTQYF. The full variable domain, in which reference TRBV7-3 and TRBJ2-3 provide the parts outside the CDR3, is GAGVSQTPSNKVTEKGKYVELRCDPISGHTALYWYRQSLGQGPEFLIYFQGTGAADDSGLPNDRFFAVRPEGSVSTLKIQRTERGDSAVYLCASSPRGGPTDTQYFGPGTRLTVL.

The gene calls are TRBV7-9 and TRBJ2-5; 12 nucleotides line up with TRBD2. The CDR3 covers 15 residues. V was clipped by 5 bases and J by 5 bases; unmatched bases: 6. Germline CDR1 reads SEHNR; CDR2 reads FQNEAQ (reference sequence). CDR3 sequence: CASSLRTSGKETQYF. CDR3 sequence (DNA): TGTGCCAGCAGCCTTCGGACTAGCGGGAAGGAGACCCAGTACTTC.

CDR3 DNA sequence: TGTGCCAGCAGCTTAGGGAGCGGGTCAGGGAGCACTGAAGCTTTCTTT. Residues: CASSLGSGSGSTEAFF. The rearrangement uses TRBV7-9 and TRBJ1-1; D might be TRBD1 (5 bases). In germline, CDR1 is SEHNR, CDR2 FQNEAQ (reference sequence). The CDR3 loop spans 16 amino acids. Trimming took off 1 base at V and 4 bases at J, with 16 bases between the two ends.